This TCR beta chain was identified in a study of Ad26.COV2.S vaccination and SARS-CoV-2 variants listed by TCRdb under 2021. For the wider study: Vaccine-arm donors were drawn from COV1001, a multicentre, randomized, double-blind, placebo-controlled phase I-IIa trial of Ad26.COV2.S in healthy adults. Ad26.COV2.S was administered intramuscularly at 5 x 10^10 or 1 x 10^11 viral particles, either as a single shot or as two shots given 56 days apart. TCRbeta repertoire sequencing was used to assess the specificity and breadth of SARS-CoV-2-reactive T cell receptors after Ad26.COV2.S vaccination. A total of around 32 samples were included in the TCR-sequenced set, comprising roughly 19 Ad26.COV2.S vaccine recipients, 5 placebo recipients and 8 SARS-CoV-2 convalescent individuals. Trial participants were randomized into five groups of five, in which low-dose or high-dose Ad26.COV2.S was given once or twice, or placebo was given on both occasions. Blinding of investigators to trial group allocation was maintained during experiments and outcome assessment. The research as a whole found: According to the authors, total T cell responses may have been underestimated by the TCR breadth and depth analyses. The study was not powered to compare responses between vaccine doses or regimens. After vaccination, spike-specific CD8+ and CD4+ T cell responses were reported to show substantial breadth. Non-spike TCR breadth was comparable between vaccine and placebo recipients, consistent with the vaccine containing only spike. Spike-specific TCR breadth was higher in Ad26.COV2.S recipients than in placebo recipients (P = 0.0014).

V is shortened by 9 bases, J by 1 base, and the region joining them spans 15 bases. From its cysteine to its phenylalanine, the CDR3 spans 14 amino acids. Here the CDR3 DNA is all that survives: 42 bases in frame from base 1. Per the germline V gene, SGHAT is the CDR1 and FQNNGV is the CDR2. The immunoSEQ Assay was used to sequence TCRbeta CDR3 regions. After extraction, genomic DNA underwent amplification by bias-controlled multiplex PCR, followed by high-throughput sequencing. From the authors' description of their analysis: To quantify the absolute abundance of every unique TCRbeta CDR3 region, sequences were collapsed and filtered. Usable DNA was measured by amplifying reference genes present in all nucleated cells, and TCRbeta template counts were normalized to that usable DNA to estimate T cell fraction. Repertoire TCRs were annotated as SARS-CoV-2-specific when V gene, CDR3 amino acid sequence and J gene were exactly matched to a known reactive TCR set. The reference SARS-CoV-2 TCR set was derived from MIRA and filtered for enrichment in COVID-19-positive ImmuneCODE repertoires, a step that removed public or cross-reactive TCRs. Drawing on the MIRA antigens, annotated TCRs were analysed further at the level of specific ORF or position within ORF. Breadth was defined as the number of annotated unique rearrangements divided by the total number of unique productive rearrangements, and depth was defined as the summed frequency of the annotated unique rearrangements. Group comparisons of TCR breadth used two-sided Wilcoxon rank-sum tests. The table comes from immuneACCESS by way of TCRdb, which keeps in-frame sequences with V and J called. Part of the clones is missing from these tables; in studies checked, under half for an unresolved V gene and the rest for unknown reasons. The V and J calls and clone size come from that table; D and trimming were worked out from the DNA. The sample profile shows about 680,000 clones; 70% to 90% of them were found once. The ten top clones hold about 1.5% of the sample.

The treatment or condition label for this specimen denotes: 15 to 20 received Ad26.COV2.S at low or high dose, single or two shots; several received placebo; per-sample allocation not given. For vaccine and placebo recipients, repertoires were sequenced using samples collected on day 63 after the first injection. Between 29 July and 7 August 2020, Cohort 1b enrolled some 25 adults aged 18-55 years at one site in Boston, USA. Ad26.COV2.S was a replication-incompetent adenovirus type 26 vector that expressed a prefusion-stabilized SARS-CoV-2 spike protein derived from the original Wuhan strain. In regard to this clone: Its antigen remains undetermined. No much larger clone exists at a distance of one base, and base qualities are not known.

This TCR came from a person between 18 and 65 years old who received the Ad26.COV2.S COVID-19 vaccine or a placebo. This specimen was peripheral blood, taken in a trial of Ad26.COV2.S vaccine versus placebo. The chain was built from TRBV11-2 and TRBJ2-5, with the D gene too uncertain to name. Read as DNA, the sequence is TGTGCCAGGGGAAAGACGGTACCCCAAGAGACCCAGTACTTC. This gives the protein CARGKTVPQETQYF.